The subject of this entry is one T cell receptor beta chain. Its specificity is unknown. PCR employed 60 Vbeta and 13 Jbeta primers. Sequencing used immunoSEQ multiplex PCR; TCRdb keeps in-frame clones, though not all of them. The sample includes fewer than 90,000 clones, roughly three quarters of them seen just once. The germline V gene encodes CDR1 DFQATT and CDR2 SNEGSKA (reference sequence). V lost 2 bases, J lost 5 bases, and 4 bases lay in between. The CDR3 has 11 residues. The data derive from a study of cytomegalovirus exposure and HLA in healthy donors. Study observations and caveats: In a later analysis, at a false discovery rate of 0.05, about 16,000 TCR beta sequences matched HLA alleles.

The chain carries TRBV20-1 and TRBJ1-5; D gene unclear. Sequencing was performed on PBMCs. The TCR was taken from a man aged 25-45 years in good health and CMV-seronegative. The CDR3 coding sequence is TGCAGTGCTAGATATGATCAGCCCCAGCATTTT. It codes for CSARYDQPQHF.